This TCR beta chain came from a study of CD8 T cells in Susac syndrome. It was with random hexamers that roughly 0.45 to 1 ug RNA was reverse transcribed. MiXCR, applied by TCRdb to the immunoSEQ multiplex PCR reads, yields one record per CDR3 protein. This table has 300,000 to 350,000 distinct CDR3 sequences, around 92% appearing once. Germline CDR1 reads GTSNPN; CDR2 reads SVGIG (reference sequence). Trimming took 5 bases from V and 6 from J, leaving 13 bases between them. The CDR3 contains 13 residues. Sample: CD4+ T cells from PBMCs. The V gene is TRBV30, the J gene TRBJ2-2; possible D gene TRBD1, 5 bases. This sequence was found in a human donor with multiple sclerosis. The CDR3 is CAWHRFFPGELFF. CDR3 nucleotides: TGTGCCTGGCACAGGTTTTTCCCCGGGGAGCTGTTTTTT.